This TCR beta chain was recovered during a study of blood T cell repertoires in COVID-19. This CDR3 has 15 amino acids. V shed 2 bases and J 10 bases; nucleotides not matched to a gene: 10. CDR1 MDHEN and CDR2 SYDVKM come from the germline V gene. TCRdb's table, derived via immunoSEQ multiplex PCR, lists solely in-frame clones and lacks some. The table lists fewer than 250,000 clones, about 91% of them singletons, with 1.2% in the top ten. This chain uses TRBV28 with TRBJ2-4, with TRBD2 matching over 8 bases. Material: peripheral blood. The TCR sequence derives from a man aged 30-40 years with acute or convalescent COVID-19. In DNA, the CDR3 is TGTGCCAGCAGTTTAGGACTAGCCTCCCCAGGGATTCAGTACTTC. Translation gives CASSLGLASPGIQYF.